The clone carrying this T cell receptor beta chain was picked up many times. The CDR3 is made up of 17 amino acids. Trimming left V 2 bases short and J 0 bases short, with 13 bases between. Germline V lookup: CDR1 MNHEY, CDR2 SVGEGT. TCRdb recomputed calls from the 5' RACE reads with MiXCR, one row per CDR3 protein. The sample includes tens of thousands of distinct CDR3 sequences, around 12% of them seen just once. The record originates from a study of early T cells in non-severe SARS-CoV-2 infection. This sequence originates from an adult who was a healthcare worker with PCR-confirmed SARS-CoV-2 infection or an uninfected control (not recorded which). The V gene is TRBV6-2 or TRBV6-3, the J gene TRBJ2-2; either TRBD1 or TRBD2 may fit D (6 bases each). Input material: whole blood. CDR3 amino acids: CASSYPQGTPNTGELFF. CDR3 in DNA: TGTGCCAGCAGTTACCCGCAGGGGACTCCGAACACCGGGGAGCTGTTTTTT.